This T cell receptor beta chain was retrieved from a study of response to subunit inactivated influenza vaccine. This clonotype came up a few times. A single record per CDR3 protein comes from TCRdb applying MiXCR to the RT-PCR reads. The data show 550,000 to 650,000 distinct CDR3 sequences, with about 12% seen just once and about 9.4% held by the top ten. The V gene lost 6 bases and the J gene lost 5 bases, with 14 bases spanning the gap. This CDR3 comprises 13 residues. Germline V gives CDR1 MNHNY, CDR2 SVGAGI (reference sequence). The rearrangement joins TRBV6-6 to TRBJ2-7; tentatively, D is TRBD1 (6 bases). The sequence was collected from a man over 45 who received an inactivated influenza vaccine. Sample: PBMCs from blood, taken on the day of vaccination. Here the CDR3 reads CASRDRRGDEQYF. The CDR3 DNA sequence: TGTGCCAGCAGGGATCGCAGGGGTGACGAGCAGTACTTC.